Each of the 5 T cell receptor beta chains below was sequenced from the same sample in a study of cytomegalovirus exposure and HLA in healthy donors. A multiplex PCR was run with 60 Vbeta primers and 13 Jbeta primers. Here immunoSEQ multiplex PCR was the method, and the copy in TCRdb shows in-frame clones only, minus some. Of under 200,000 clones listed, around four fifths are singletons. The specimen was PBMCs. The receptor source for this set is a man between 25 and 39 years old in good health and CMV-seronegative.

This chain connects TRBV10-1 to TRBJ2-3, with 10 nucleotides matching TRBD1. CDR3 length equals 15 residues. The V gene end was trimmed by 9 bases and the J gene end by 2 bases; junction bases not matched to a gene: 8. Germline V CDR1 and CDR2: WNHNN, SYGVQD (reference sequence). Written as DNA, the CDR3 is TGCGCCAGTAAATCCGGGACAGGGGACACAGATACGCAGTATTTT. This codes for CASKSGTGDTDTQYF.

The rearrangement joins TRBV5-1 to TRBJ2-1; 8 bases align to TRBD1. The CDR3 contains 16 residues. V shed 5 bases and J 1 base; nucleotides not matched to a gene: 8. CDR1 and CDR2 from the germline V gene are SGHRS and YFSETQ. This CDR3 is CASSKTTGVSYNEQFF. DNA of the CDR3: TGCGCCAGCAGTAAAACGACAGGGGTGTCCTACAATGAGCAGTTCTTC.

This chain joins TRBV5-1 and TRBJ1-1; D ambiguous. The germline V and J ends were trimmed by 4 bases and 0 bases, with 16 bases remaining between them. Germline V gives CDR1 SGHRS, CDR2 YFSETQ. The CDR3 has 16 residues. The CDR3 loop is CASSHNTEFLNTEAFF. The CDR3 DNA sequence: TGCGCCAGCAGCCATAATACTGAGTTCCTGAACACTGAAGCTTTCTTT.

The chain couples TRBV2 to TRBJ1-5; TRBD1 matches at 9 bases. V dropped 6 bases and J dropped 2; count of bases not matched to a gene: 5. Germline loops: CDR1 SNHLY, CDR2 FYNNEI. This CDR3 spans 15 amino acids. DNA of the CDR3: TGTGCCAGCAGGAAGGACAGGGGTGGCAATCAGCCCCAGCATTTT. Its protein is CASRKDRGGNQPQHF. The entire variable domain, with the rest obtained from reference TRBV2 and TRBJ1-5, is as follows: EPEVTQTPSHQVTQMGQEVILRCVPISNHLYFYWYRQILGQKVEFLVSFYNNEISEKSEIFDDQFSVERPDGSNFTLKIRSTKLEDSAMYFCASRKDRGGNQPQHFGDGTRLSIL.

The chain has TRBV21-1 and TRBJ1-2; the D call of TRBD1 is as the table states it, not checked on the DNA. TRBV21-1 is listed as a pseudogene. CDR3 length: 13 amino acids. Here the CDR3 DNA reads TGTGCCAGCAGGGCAGGAACTAACTATGGCTACACCTTC. This gives the protein CASRAGTNYGYTF.